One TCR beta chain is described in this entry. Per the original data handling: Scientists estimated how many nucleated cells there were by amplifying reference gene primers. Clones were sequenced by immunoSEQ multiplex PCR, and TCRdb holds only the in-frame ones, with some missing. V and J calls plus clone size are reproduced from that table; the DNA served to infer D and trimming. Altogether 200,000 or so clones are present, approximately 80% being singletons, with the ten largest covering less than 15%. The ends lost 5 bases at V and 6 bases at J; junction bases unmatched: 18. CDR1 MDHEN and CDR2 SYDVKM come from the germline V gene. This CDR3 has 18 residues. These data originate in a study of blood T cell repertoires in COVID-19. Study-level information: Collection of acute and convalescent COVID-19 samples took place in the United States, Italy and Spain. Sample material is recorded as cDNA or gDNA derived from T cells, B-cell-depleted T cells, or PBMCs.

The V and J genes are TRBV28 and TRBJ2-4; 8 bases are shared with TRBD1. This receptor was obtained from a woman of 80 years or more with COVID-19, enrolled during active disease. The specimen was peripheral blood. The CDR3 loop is CASSPGTGTGLKGNIQYF. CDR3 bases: TGTGCCAGCAGTCCCGGGACAGGTACGGGCCTAAAAGGAAACATTCAGTACTTC.